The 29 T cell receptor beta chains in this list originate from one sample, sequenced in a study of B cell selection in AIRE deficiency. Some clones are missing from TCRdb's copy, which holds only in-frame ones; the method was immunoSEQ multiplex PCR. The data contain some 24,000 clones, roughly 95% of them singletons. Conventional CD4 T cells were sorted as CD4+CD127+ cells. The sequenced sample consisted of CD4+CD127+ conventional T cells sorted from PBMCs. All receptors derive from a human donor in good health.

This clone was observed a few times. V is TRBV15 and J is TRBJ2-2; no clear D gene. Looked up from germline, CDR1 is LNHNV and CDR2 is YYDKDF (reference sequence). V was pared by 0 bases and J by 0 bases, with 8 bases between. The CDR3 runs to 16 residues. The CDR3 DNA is TGTGCCACCAGCAGAGAGAGCCTCGCGAACACCGGGGAGCTGTTTTTT. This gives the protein CATSRESLANTGELFF.

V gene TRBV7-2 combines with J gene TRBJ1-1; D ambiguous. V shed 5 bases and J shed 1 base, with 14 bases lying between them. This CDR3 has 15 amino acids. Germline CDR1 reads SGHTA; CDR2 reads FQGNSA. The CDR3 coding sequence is TGTGCCAGCAGCCCAAGTGGACTGACGAACACTGAAGCTTTCTTT. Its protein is CASSPSGLTNTEAFF.

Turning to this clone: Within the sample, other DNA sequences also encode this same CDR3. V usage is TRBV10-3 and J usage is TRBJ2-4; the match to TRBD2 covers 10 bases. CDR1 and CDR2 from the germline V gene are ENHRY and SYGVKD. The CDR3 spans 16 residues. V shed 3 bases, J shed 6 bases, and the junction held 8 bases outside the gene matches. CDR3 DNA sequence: TGTGCCATCAGTGATTGGACTAGCGGCCGGGGAAACATTCAGTACTTC. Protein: CAISDWTSGRGNIQYF.

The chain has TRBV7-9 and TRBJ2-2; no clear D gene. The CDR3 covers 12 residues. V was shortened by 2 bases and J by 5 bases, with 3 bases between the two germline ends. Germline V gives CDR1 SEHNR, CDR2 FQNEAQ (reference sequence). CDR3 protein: CASSLKTGELFF. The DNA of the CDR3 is TGTGCCAGCAGCTTAAAAACCGGGGAGCTGTTTTTT.

The CDR3 is CASSFTSGYSIQYF. The CDR3 DNA sequence: TGTGCCAGCAGCTTTACTAGCGGTTATAGCATTCAGTACTTC. V is TRBV5-8 and J is TRBJ2-4; 8 bases line up with TRBD2. V lost 2 bases, J lost 9 bases, and 7 bases stayed unmatched. The CDR3 has 14 residues. CDR1 and CDR2 from the germline V gene are SGHTS and YDEGEE.

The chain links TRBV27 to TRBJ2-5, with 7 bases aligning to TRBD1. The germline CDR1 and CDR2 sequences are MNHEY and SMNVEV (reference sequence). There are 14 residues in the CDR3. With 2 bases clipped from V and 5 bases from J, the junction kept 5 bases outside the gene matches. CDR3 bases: TGTGCCAGCAGTTTAAGGGGGCTGGGGGAGACCCAGTACTTC. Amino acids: CASSLRGLGETQYF.

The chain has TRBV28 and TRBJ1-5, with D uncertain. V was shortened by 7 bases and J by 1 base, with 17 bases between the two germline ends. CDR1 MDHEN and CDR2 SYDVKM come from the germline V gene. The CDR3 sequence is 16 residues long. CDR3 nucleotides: TGTGCCAGCATCCCCCCCGTGACATCAAGCAATCAGCCCCAGCATTTT. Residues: CASIPPVTSSNQPQHF.

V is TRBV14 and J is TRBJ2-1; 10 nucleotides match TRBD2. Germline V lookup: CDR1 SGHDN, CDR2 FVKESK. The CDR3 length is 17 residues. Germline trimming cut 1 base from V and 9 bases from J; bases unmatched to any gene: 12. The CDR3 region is CASSQVVSGRANGEQFF. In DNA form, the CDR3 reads TGTGCCAGCAGCCAAGTTGTAAGCGGGAGGGCCAACGGTGAGCAGTTCTTC.

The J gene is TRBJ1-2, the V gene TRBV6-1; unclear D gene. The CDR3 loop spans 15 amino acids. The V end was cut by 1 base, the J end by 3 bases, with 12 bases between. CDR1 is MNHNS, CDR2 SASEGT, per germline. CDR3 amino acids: CASSEEGSRDYGYTF. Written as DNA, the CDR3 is TGTGCCAGCAGTGAAGAAGGGTCCCGGGACTATGGCTACACCTTC.

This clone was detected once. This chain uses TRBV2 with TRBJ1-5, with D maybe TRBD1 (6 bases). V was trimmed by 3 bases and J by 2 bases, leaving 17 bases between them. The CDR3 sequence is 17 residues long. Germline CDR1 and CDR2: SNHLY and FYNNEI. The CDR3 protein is CASSDGGGLGRNQPQHF. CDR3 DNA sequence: TGTGCCAGCAGTGACGGGGGGGGGCTGGGTCGCAATCAGCCCCAGCATTTT.

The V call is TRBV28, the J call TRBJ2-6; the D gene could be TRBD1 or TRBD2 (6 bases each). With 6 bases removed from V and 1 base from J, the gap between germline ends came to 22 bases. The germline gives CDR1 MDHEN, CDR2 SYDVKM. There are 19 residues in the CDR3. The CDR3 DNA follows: TGTGCCAGCAGGGGGGGCGGGACGTCGACACCTTCTGGGGCCAACGTCCTGACTTTC. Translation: CASRGGGTSTPSGANVLTF. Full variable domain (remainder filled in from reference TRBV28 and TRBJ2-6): DVKVTQSSRYLVKRTGEKVFLECVQDMDHENMFWYRQDPGLGLRLIYFSYDVKMKEKGDIPEGYSVSREKKERFSLILESASTNQTSMYLCASRGGGTSTPSGANVLTFGAGSRLTVL.

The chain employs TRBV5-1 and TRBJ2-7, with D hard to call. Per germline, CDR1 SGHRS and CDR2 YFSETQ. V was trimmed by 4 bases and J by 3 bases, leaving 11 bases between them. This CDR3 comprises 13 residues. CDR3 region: CASSQGLGYEQYF. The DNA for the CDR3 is TGCGCCAGCAGCCAAGGCCTCGGCTACGAGCAGTACTTC.

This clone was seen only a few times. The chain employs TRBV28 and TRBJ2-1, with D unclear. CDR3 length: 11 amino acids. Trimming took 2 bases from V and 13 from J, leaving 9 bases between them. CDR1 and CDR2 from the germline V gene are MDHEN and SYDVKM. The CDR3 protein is CASSLGPRQFF. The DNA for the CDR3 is TGTGCCAGCAGTTTAGGACCCCGACAGTTCTTC.

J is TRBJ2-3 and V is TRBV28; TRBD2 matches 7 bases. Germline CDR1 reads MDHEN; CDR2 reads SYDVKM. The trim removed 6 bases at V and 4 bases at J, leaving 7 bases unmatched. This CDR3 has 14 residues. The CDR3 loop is CASSRLAVADTQYF. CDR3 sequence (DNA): TGTGCCAGCAGCAGACTAGCTGTGGCAGATACGCAGTATTTT.

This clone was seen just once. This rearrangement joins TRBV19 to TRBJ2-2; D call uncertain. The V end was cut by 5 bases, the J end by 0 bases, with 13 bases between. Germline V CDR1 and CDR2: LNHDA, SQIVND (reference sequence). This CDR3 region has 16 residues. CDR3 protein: CASSFLGKSNTGELFF. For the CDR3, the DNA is TGTGCCAGTAGTTTCCTAGGCAAGTCGAACACCGGGGAGCTGTTTTTT.

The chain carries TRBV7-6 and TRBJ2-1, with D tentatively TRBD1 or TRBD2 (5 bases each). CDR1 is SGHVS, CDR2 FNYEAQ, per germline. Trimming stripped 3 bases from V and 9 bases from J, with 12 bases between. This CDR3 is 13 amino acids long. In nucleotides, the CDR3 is TGTGCCAGCAGCTTCGGGGCTGGGGGTGAGCAGTTCTTC. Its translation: CASSFGAGGEQFF.

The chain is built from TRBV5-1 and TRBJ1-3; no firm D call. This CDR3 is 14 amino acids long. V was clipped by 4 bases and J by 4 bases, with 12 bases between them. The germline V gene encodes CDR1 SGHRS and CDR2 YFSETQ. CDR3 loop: CASSPQIPGNTIYF. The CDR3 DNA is TGCGCCAGCAGCCCCCAGATACCGGGAAACACCATATATTTT.

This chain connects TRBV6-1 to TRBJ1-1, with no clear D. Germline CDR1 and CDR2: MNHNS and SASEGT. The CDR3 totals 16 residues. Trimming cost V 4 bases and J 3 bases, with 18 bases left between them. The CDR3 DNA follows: TGTGCCAGCAGTGGTCTTTTTGTGGGCGTAGACACTGAAGCTTTCTTT. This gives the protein CASSGLFVGVDTEAFF.

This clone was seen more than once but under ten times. CDR3 amino acids: CASSDGLNQPQHF. Here the CDR3 DNA reads TGCGCCAGCAGTGACGGCCTCAATCAGCCCCAGCATTTT. The chain combines TRBV10-2 with TRBJ1-5; the D is unclear. The CDR3 is made up of 13 amino acids. Trimming took off 3 bases at V and 3 bases at J, with 6 bases between the two ends. Germline V gives CDR1 WSHSY, CDR2 SAAADI.

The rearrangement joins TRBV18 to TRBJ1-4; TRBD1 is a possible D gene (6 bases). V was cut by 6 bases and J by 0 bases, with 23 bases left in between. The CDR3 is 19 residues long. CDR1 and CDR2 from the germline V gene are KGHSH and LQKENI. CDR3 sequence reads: CASSPGLGDGQSTNEKLFF. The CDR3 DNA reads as TGTGCCAGCTCCCCAGGGTTGGGAGATGGACAGTCAACTAATGAAAAACTGTTTTTT.

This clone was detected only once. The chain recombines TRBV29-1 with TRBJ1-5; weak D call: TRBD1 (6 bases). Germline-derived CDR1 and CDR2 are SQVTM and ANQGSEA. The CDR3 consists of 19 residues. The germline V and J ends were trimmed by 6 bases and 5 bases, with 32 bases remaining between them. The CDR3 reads CSVPWAGQGTYSTDQPQHF. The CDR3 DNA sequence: TGCAGCGTCCCCTGGGCAGGGCAGGGGACCTATTCAACCGATCAGCCCCAGCATTTT.

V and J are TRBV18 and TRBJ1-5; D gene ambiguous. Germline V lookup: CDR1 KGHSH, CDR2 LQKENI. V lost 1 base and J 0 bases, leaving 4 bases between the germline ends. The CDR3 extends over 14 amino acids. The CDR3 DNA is TGTGCCAGCTCACCACTAGCTAGCAATCAGCCCCAGCATTTT. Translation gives CASSPLASNQPQHF.

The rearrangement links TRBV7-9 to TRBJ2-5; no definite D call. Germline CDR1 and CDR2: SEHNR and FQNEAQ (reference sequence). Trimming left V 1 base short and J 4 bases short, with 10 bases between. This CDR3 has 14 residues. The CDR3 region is CASSLGVGIETQYF. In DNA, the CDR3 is TGTGCCAGCAGCTTAGGGGTGGGAATAGAGACCCAGTACTTC.

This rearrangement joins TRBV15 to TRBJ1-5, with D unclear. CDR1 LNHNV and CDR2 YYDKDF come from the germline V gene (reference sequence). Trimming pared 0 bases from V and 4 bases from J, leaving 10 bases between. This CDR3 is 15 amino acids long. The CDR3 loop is CATSRDGRGNQPQHF. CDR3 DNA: TGTGCCACCAGCAGAGATGGCCGGGGTAATCAGCCCCAGCATTTT.

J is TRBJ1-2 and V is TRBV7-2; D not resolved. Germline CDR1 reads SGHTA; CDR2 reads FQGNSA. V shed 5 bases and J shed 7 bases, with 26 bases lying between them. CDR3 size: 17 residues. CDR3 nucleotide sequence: TGTGCCAGCAGCCCGTTCACGGAGGCTAAACTTCGTTCTGGCTACACCTTC. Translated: CASSPFTEAKLRSGYTF.

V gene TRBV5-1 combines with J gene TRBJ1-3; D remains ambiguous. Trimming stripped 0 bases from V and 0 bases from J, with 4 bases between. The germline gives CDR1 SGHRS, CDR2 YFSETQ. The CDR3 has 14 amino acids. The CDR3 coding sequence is TGCGCCAGCAGCTTGGACAGCTCTGGAAACACCATATATTTT. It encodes CASSLDSSGNTIYF.

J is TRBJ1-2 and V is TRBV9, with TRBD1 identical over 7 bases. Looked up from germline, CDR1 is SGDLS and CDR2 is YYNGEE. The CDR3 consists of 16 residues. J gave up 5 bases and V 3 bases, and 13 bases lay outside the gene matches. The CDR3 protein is CASSASSTAGGYGYTF. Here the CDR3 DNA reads TGTGCCAGCAGCGCCAGTAGTACCGCAGGGGGTTATGGCTACACCTTC.

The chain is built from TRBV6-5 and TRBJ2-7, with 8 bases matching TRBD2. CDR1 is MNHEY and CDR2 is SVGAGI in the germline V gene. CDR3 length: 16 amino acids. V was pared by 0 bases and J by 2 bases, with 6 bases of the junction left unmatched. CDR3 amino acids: CASSYSYRRGAYEQYF. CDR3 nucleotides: TGTGCCAGCAGTTACTCGTATCGGCGGGGGGCCTACGAGCAGTACTTC.

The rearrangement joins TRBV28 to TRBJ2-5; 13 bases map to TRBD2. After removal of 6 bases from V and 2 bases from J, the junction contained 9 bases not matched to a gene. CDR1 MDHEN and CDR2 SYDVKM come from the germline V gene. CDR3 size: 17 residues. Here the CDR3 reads CASSPWTSGSSQETQYF. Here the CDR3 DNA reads TGTGCCAGCAGCCCTTGGACTAGCGGGAGTTCGCAAGAGACCCAGTACTTC.